The TCR beta chain under discussion was sequenced for a study of blood T cell repertoires in COVID-19. Study as a whole: PBMCs, B-cell-depleted T cells, or T cells were the source of the cDNA or gDNA that made up the material.

TCRdb keeps only in-frame clones here, not all; method: immunoSEQ multiplex PCR. The sample lists hundreds of thousands of clones, 80% to 90% occurring once. Germline V gene lookup returns CDR1 LGHDT and CDR2 YNNKEL (reference sequence). The CDR3 covers 19 residues. The V and J ends lost 0 bases and 0 bases, in that order; junction bases with no gene match: 10. In this sample, this clone turned up once. The V call is TRBV3-1 (or the pseudogene TRBV3-2), the J call TRBJ2-3, with 9 bases lining up with TRBD2. The sequence came from a man older than 75 with acute or convalescent COVID-19. Sequenced: peripheral blood. The CDR3 here is CASSQDLGLATTSTDTQYF. CDR3 sequence (DNA): TGTGCCAGCAGCCAAGATTTGGGACTAGCCACCACTAGCACAGATACGCAGTATTTT.